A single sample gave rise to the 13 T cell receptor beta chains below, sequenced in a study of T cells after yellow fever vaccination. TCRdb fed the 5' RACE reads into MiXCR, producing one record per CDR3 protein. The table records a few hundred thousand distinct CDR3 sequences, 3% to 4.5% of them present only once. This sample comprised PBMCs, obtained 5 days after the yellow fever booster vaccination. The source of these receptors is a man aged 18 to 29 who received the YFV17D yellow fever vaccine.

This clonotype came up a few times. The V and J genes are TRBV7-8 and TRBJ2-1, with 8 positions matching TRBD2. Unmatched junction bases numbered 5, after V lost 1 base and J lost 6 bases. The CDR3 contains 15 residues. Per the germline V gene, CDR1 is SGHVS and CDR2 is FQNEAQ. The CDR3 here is CASSLDYGGANEQFF. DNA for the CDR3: TGTGCCAGCAGCTTAGATTACGGGGGGGCCAATGAGCAGTTCTTC.

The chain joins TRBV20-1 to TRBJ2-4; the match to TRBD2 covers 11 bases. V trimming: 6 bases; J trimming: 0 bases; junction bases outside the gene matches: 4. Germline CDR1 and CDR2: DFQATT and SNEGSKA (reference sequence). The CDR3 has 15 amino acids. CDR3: CSARLAGLAKNIQYF. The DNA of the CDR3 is TGCAGTGCAAGACTAGCGGGGTTAGCCAAAAACATTCAGTACTTC.

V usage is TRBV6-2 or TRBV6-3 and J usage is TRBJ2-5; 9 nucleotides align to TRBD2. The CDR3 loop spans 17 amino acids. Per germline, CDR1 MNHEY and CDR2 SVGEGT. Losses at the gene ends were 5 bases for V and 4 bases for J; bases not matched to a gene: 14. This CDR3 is CASSVSGGTTIPETQYF. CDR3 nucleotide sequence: TGTGCCAGCAGTGTGAGCGGGGGGACCACTATCCCAGAGACCCAGTACTTC.

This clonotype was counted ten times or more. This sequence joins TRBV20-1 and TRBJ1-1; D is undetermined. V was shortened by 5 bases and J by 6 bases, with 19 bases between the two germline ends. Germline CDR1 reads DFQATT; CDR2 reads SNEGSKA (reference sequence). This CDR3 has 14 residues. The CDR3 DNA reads TGCAGTGCTCGCCGGGCCCCCGCCCAGCCTGAAGCTTTCTTT. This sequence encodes CSARRAPAQPEAFF.

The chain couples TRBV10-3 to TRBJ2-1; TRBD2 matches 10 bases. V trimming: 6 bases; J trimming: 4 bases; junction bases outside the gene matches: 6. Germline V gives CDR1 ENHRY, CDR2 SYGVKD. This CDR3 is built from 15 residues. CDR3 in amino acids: CAIRLTSGAYNEQFF. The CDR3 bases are TGTGCCATCAGGCTAACTAGCGGGGCGTACAATGAGCAGTTCTTC.

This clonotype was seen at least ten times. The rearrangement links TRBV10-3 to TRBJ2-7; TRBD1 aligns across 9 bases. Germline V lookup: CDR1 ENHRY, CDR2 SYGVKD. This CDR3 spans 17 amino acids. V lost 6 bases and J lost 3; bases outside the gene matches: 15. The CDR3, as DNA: TGTGCCATCAGGGCCGGTCCTGGACAGGGGATCAACTACGAGCAGTACGTC. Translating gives CAIRAGPGQGINYEQYV.

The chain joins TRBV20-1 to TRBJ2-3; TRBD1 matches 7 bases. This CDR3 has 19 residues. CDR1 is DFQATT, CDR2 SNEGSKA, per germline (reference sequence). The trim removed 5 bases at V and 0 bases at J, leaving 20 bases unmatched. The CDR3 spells CSAPGKLTGLITSTDTQYF. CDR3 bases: TGCAGTGCTCCAGGGAAATTGACAGGGCTTATTACTAGCACAGATACGCAGTATTTT.

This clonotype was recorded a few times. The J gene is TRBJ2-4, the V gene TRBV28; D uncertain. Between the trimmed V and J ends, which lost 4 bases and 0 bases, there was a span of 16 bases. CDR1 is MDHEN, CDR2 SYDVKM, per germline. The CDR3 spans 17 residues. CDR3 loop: CASSSLWGWLAKNIQYF. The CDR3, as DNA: TGTGCCAGCAGTTCTCTGTGGGGATGGCTAGCCAAAAACATTCAGTACTTC.

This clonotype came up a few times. CDR3 in DNA: TGTGCCAGCAGCCGATCAGGGGTAGAGACCCAGTACTTC. Protein product: CASSRSGVETQYF. V usage is TRBV7-8 and J usage is TRBJ2-5, with D maybe TRBD1 (6 bases). Trimming removed 5 bases at V and 4 bases at J, with 11 bases between. This CDR3 has 13 residues. Germline V gene lookup returns CDR1 SGHVS and CDR2 FQNEAQ.

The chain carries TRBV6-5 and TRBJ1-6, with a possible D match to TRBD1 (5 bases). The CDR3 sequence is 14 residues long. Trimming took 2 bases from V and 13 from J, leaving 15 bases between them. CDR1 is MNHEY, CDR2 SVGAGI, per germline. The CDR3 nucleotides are TGTGCCAGCAGTTACCAGGGCAGGGTTACGCCCCTCCACTTT. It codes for CASSYQGRVTPLHF.

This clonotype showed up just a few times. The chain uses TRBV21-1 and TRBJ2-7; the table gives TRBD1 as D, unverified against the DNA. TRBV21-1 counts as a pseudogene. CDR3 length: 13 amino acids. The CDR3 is CASNPGQGYEQYV. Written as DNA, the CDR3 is TGTGCCAGCAACCCCGGCCAGGGCTACGAGCAGTACGTC.

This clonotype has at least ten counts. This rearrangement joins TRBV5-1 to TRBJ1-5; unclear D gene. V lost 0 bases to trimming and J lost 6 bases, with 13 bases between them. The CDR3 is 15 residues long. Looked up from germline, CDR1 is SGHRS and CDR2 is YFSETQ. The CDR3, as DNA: TGCGCCAGCAGCTTGGAGGGCCAGGAGACTCAGCCCCAGCATTTT. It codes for CASSLEGQETQPQHF.

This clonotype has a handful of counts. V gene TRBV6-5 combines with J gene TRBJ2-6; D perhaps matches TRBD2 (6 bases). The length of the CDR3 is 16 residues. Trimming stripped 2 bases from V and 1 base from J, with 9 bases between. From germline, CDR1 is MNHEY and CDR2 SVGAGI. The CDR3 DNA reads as TGTGCCAGCAGTTACGGGAGGACTTCTGGGGCCAACGTCCTGACTTTC. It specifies CASSYGRTSGANVLTF.